This TCR beta chain was recorded in a study of T cells after yellow fever vaccination. Study-level information: Any fraction with a low cell number was prepared using SMART-Seq v4 Ultra Low Input.

From the 5' RACE reads, TCRdb called clonotypes with MiXCR, one entry per CDR3 protein. The sample lists 450,000 to 550,000 distinct CDR3 sequences; around a fifth were seen once. Study results and caveats: Clones from primary vaccination mostly reappeared after the booster (roughly 95% CD4, roughly 87% CD8).

Germline CDR1 and CDR2: ENHRY and SYGVKD. The CDR3 has 11 residues. Trimming left V 11 bases short and J 5 bases short, with 12 bases between. With regard to this clonotype: The antigen remains unidentified.

The chain combines TRBV10-3 with TRBJ2-5, with D possibly matching TRBD2 (5 bases). This sample comprised PBMCs, obtained roughly 23 days after the first yellow fever vaccination. This TCR was recovered from a man aged 18-30 years who received the YFV17D yellow fever vaccine. The CDR3: CAVGAKETQYF. The CDR3 bases are TGTGCCGTGGGAGCTAAGGAGACCCAGTACTTC.